What follows are 25 T cell receptor beta chains derived from one specimen sequenced in a study of cytomegalovirus exposure and HLA in healthy donors. PCR primers comprised 60 Vbeta and 13 Jbeta primers. Produced via immunoSEQ multiplex PCR; TCRdb's table is partial and in-frame only. This sample contains 150,000 to 200,000 clones. The sequenced sample consisted of PBMCs. Receptor source: a woman under 30 in good health and CMV-seropositive.

The genes are TRBV7-9 and TRBJ2-1, with a weak D call TRBD1 (5 bases). Deletions cut 6 bases from V and 0 bases from J, with 12 bases between. The CDR3 is made up of 15 amino acids. Germline CDR1 SEHNR, CDR2 FQNEAQ (reference sequence). The CDR3 spells CASSLDSVSYNEQFF. CDR3 nucleotide sequence: TGTGCCAGCAGTCTTGACAGTGTCTCCTACAATGAGCAGTTCTTC.

The chain is built from TRBV6-6 and TRBJ2-7; D may be TRBD2 (5 bases). Germline lookup yields CDR1 MNHNY and CDR2 SVGAGI (reference sequence). This CDR3 has 14 amino acids. Between the trimmed V and J ends, which lost 7 bases and 6 bases, there was a span of 19 bases. CDR3 coding DNA: TGTGCCAGCACCCCCTCACCGGGGTCCCTCGAGCAGTACTTC. Translated, it gives CASTPSPGSLEQYF.

Note on this clone: An end of the junction differs from the germline gene, which may be a read error. This chain joins TRBV7-7 and TRBJ2-2; 7 bases fit TRBD2. Germline assignment: CDR1 SSHAT and CDR2 FNYEAQ (reference sequence). The CDR3 length is 16 residues. The CDR3 spells CASSLTAGSVTGELFF. CDR3 DNA: TGTGCTAGCAGCTTAACAGCGGGGTCGGTCACCGGGGAGCTGTTTTTT. Full variable domain (remainder filled in from reference TRBV7-7 and TRBJ2-2): GAGVSQSPRYKVTKRGQDVTLRCDPISSHATLYWYQQALGQGPEFLTYFNYEAQPDKSGLPSDRFSAERPEGSISTLTIQRTEQRDSAMYRCASSLTAGSVTGELFFGEGSRLTVL.

V is TRBV2 and J is TRBJ2-3; no clear D. Germline V gene sequence: CDR1 SNHLY, CDR2 FYNNEI. V was shortened by 0 bases and J by 2 bases, with 12 bases between the two germline ends. The CDR3 runs to 16 residues. CDR3 residues: CASSEAGPTITDTQYF. The DNA for the CDR3 is TGTGCCAGCAGTGAAGCGGGCCCCACGATCACAGATACGCAGTATTTT.

The chain employs TRBV6-5 and TRBJ1-5, with D maybe TRBD1 (5 bases). The CDR3 spans 12 residues. The V end was cut by 6 bases, the J end by 5 bases, with 8 bases between. Germline lookup yields CDR1 MNHEY and CDR2 SVGAGI. The CDR3 spells CASRQVDQPQHF. The CDR3 region has the DNA TGTGCCAGCAGACAGGTCGATCAGCCCCAGCATTTT.

V usage is TRBV5-1 and J usage is TRBJ1-2, with TRBD1 identical over 7 bases. V lost 1 base and J lost 4; bases outside the gene matches: 7. The germline CDR1 and CDR2 sequences are SGHRS and YFSETQ. The CDR3 covers 15 residues. The CDR3 sequence is CASSLRQGGIYGYTF. The CDR3 coding sequence is TGCGCCAGCAGCTTGCGGCAGGGGGGAATCTATGGCTACACCTTC.

The chain has TRBV19 and TRBJ2-5; the match to TRBD2 covers 7 bases. V lost 8 bases, J lost 1 base, and 1 base stayed unmatched. The CDR3 consists of 12 residues. From germline, CDR1 is LNHDA and CDR2 SQIVND (reference sequence). The CDR3 bases are TGTGCCAGTTCTAGCGGCCAAGAGACCCAGTACTTC. Its translation: CASSSGQETQYF. The variable domain in full, completed from reference TRBV19 and TRBJ2-5, reads DGGITQSPKYLFRKEGQNVTLSCEQNLNHDAMYWYRQDPGQGLRLIYYSQIVNDFQKGDIAEGYSVSREKKESFPLTVTSAQKNPTAFYLCASSSGQETQYFGPGTRLLVL.

V usage is TRBV19 and J usage is TRBJ1-3; maybe TRBD1 (5 bases). Trimming stripped 3 bases from V and 2 bases from J, with 11 bases between. CDR1 and CDR2 from the germline V gene are LNHDA and SQIVND (reference sequence). The CDR3 loop spans 15 amino acids. The chain's CDR3 is CASSMGKGPGNTIYF. The CDR3 DNA is TGTGCCAGTAGTATGGGAAAGGGGCCTGGAAACACCATATATTTT.

The chain is built from TRBV11-2 and TRBJ2-2; 7 bases line up with TRBD2. CDR3 size: 14 residues. Germline V gives CDR1 SGHAT, CDR2 FQNNGV. The V segment lost 3 bases and the J segment 8 bases; nucleotides outside the gene matches: 6. CDR3 amino acids: CASSFLGGKGELFF. The CDR3 nucleotides are TGTGCCAGCAGCTTTCTCGGGGGGAAGGGGGAGCTGTTTTTT.

The gene calls are TRBV19 and TRBJ1-6, with 9 bases lining up with TRBD1. The CDR3 spans 15 residues. V dropped 5 bases and J dropped 7; count of bases not matched to a gene: 6. Germline CDR1 reads LNHDA; CDR2 reads SQIVND (reference sequence). CDR3 in amino acids: CASSRRTGVNSPLHF. The CDR3, as DNA: TGTGCCAGTAGTCGTCGGACAGGGGTAAATTCACCCCTCCACTTT.

This rearrangement joins TRBV11-2 to TRBJ2-3; tentative D call: TRBD1 (7 bases). The V gene lost 5 bases and the J gene lost 5 bases, with 20 bases spanning the gap. CDR1 is SGHAT, CDR2 FQNNGV, per germline. The CDR3 totals 16 residues. CDR3 sequence (DNA): TGTGCCAGCAGCCCCCGGCACAGGGGCGGGAAAGATACGCAGTATTTT. Protein sequence: CASSPRHRGGKDTQYF.

The chain has TRBV5-1 and TRBJ2-5, with 7 bases matching TRBD2. Germline CDR1 and CDR2: SGHRS and YFSETQ. The length of the CDR3 is 15 residues. V was clipped by 4 bases and J by 3 bases; unmatched bases: 9. CDR3 sequence reads: CASSLTTAGEETQYF. The CDR3 nucleotides read TGCGCCAGCAGCCTTACCACCGCGGGGGAAGAGACCCAGTACTTC.

This chain joins TRBV23-1 and TRBJ1-1, with D perhaps TRBD1 (5 bases). TRBV23-1 is labeled an ORF, and its function is uncertain. V shed 2 bases and J shed 0 bases, with 13 bases lying between them. The CDR3 runs 16 residues. This CDR3 reads CASSQVNGHMNTEAFF. CDR3 sequence (DNA): TGCGCCAGCAGTCAAGTGAACGGACACATGAACACTGAAGCTTTCTTT.

V gene TRBV5-1 combines with J gene TRBJ2-3; 16 nucleotides align to TRBD2. Germline lookup yields CDR1 SGHRS and CDR2 YFSETQ. V was pared by 4 bases and J by 5 bases, with 7 bases of the junction left unmatched. This CDR3 has 17 residues. The DNA of the CDR3 is TGCGCCAGCAGCGGGACTAGCGGGGGGGCTCTTTTAGATACGCAGTATTTT. Protein: CASSGTSGGALLDTQYF.

The chain carries TRBV6-1 and TRBJ2-1; D is perhaps TRBD2 (5 bases). The CDR3 loop spans 14 amino acids. Trimming pared 7 bases from V and 5 bases from J, leaving 15 bases between. Germline lookup yields CDR1 MNHNS and CDR2 SASEGT. CDR3 protein: CASKPGLGNNEQFF. In nucleotides, the CDR3 is TGTGCCAGCAAACCCGGACTGGGGAACAATGAGCAGTTCTTC.

The rearrangement uses TRBV30 and TRBJ1-1; weak D call: TRBD1 (6 bases). The CDR3 extends over 13 amino acids. Germline V gives CDR1 GTSNPN, CDR2 SVGIG (reference sequence). V lost 7 bases and J 5 bases, leaving 17 bases between the germline ends. CDR3 sequence reads: CASRSSGATEAFF. As DNA, the CDR3 is TGTGCCTCCCGCTCATCAGGGGCGACTGAAGCTTTCTTT.

V gene TRBV7-3 combines with J gene TRBJ2-1, with D possibly TRBD2 on 5 matching bases. Germline lookup yields CDR1 SGHTA and CDR2 FQGTGA. V lost 5 bases to trimming and J lost 6 bases, with 17 bases between them. This CDR3 is 15 amino acids long. Here the CDR3 reads CASSEGASSGNEQFF. The CDR3 region has the DNA TGTGCCAGCAGCGAGGGTGCTAGTTCGGGCAATGAGCAGTTCTTC.

The chain links TRBV4-1 to TRBJ1-6; 10 bases agree with TRBD1. This CDR3 has 16 amino acids. With 1 base clipped from V and 9 bases from J, the junction kept 6 bases outside the gene matches. Per the germline V gene, CDR1 is MGHRA and CDR2 is YSYEKL. CDR3 in amino acids: CASSQGWGTGVSPLHF. The CDR3 nucleotides read TGCGCCAGCAGCCAAGGCTGGGGGACAGGGGTTTCACCCCTCCACTTT.

This chain joins TRBV18 and TRBJ2-7; 10 bases are a match to TRBD2. Germline CDR1 KGHSH, CDR2 LQKENI. CDR3 length equals 18 residues. V dropped 1 base and J dropped 7; count of bases not matched to a gene: 16. CDR3 protein: CASSPRNPAGGPHEEQYF. CDR3 DNA: TGTGCCAGCTCACCACGGAACCCAGCGGGAGGGCCTCATGAAGAGCAGTACTTC. The full variable domain, with the rest looked up from reference TRBV18 and TRBJ2-7, is NAGVMQNPRHLVRRRGQEARLRCSPMKGHSHVYWYRQLPEEGLKFMVYLQKENIIDESGMPKERFSAEFPKEGPSILRIQQVVRGDSAAYFCASSPRNPAGGPHEEQYFGPGTRLTVT.

The chain joins TRBV2 to TRBJ1-5; TRBD1 might be the D (6 bases). Germline values: CDR1 SNHLY, CDR2 FYNNEI. Trimming pared 5 bases from V and 3 bases from J, leaving 17 bases between. CDR3 length equals 16 residues. The CDR3 reads CASSLILTGNNQPQHF. CDR3 bases: TGTGCCAGCAGTCTCATACTTACAGGGAACAATCAGCCCCAGCATTTT. The variable domain in full, with the rest retrieved from reference TRBV2 and TRBJ1-5, is EPEVTQTPSHQVTQMGQEVILRCVPISNHLYFYWYRQILGQKVEFLVSFYNNEISEKSEIFDDQFSVERPDGSNFTLKIRSTKLEDSAMYFCASSLILTGNNQPQHFGDGTRLSIL.

The chain is built from TRBV6-6 and TRBJ2-2; no firm D call. V was pared by 6 bases and J by 0 bases, with 14 bases between. This CDR3 is built from 16 residues. Per germline, CDR1 MNHNY and CDR2 SVGAGI (reference sequence). The CDR3 bases are TGTGCCAGCAGATCCTCTTGGGCCACGAACACCGGGGAGCTGTTTTTT. Encoded protein: CASRSSWATNTGELFF.

V usage is TRBV5-6 and J usage is TRBJ1-1; D perhaps matches TRBD1 (6 bases). Germline CDR1 and CDR2: SGHDT and YYEEEE. V dropped 0 bases and J dropped 5 bases, with 11 bases sitting between them. This CDR3 has 14 residues. CDR3 residues: CASSLDRVGTEAFF. CDR3 coding DNA: TGTGCCAGCAGCTTGGACAGGGTGGGGACTGAAGCTTTCTTT. The full variable domain, completed using reference TRBV5-6 and TRBJ1-1, is DAGVTQSPTHLIKTRGQQVTLRCSPKSGHDTVSWYQQALGQGPQFIFQYYEEEERQRGNFPDRFSGHQFPNYSSELNVNALLLGDSALYLCASSLDRVGTEAFFGQGTRLTVV.

V and J are TRBV6-1 and TRBJ1-2; 8 positions agree with TRBD1. The V gene end was trimmed by 6 bases and the J gene end by 3 bases; junction bases not matched to a gene: 6. This CDR3 has 14 residues. Germline V CDR1 and CDR2: MNHNS, SASEGT. Here the CDR3 DNA reads TGTGCCAGCAGCCTAGACAGGGGAGACTATGGCTACACCTTC. Its translation: CASSLDRGDYGYTF.

This rearrangement joins TRBV11-2 to TRBJ2-7; 11 bases map to TRBD2. Germline V gene sequence: CDR1 SGHAT, CDR2 FQNNGV. V was clipped by 0 bases and J by 2 bases; unmatched bases: 9. The CDR3 totals 18 residues. The CDR3 DNA follows: TGTGCCAGCAGCTTAGAAAGACTAGCGGGACCCAAGGCCTACGAGCAGTACTTC. Protein product: CASSLERLAGPKAYEQYF.

This chain connects TRBV2 to TRBJ2-1, with TRBD2 identical over 8 bases. The CDR3 extends over 14 amino acids. Germline values: CDR1 SNHLY, CDR2 FYNNEI. V was pared by 7 bases and J by 0 bases, with 2 bases of the junction left unmatched. CDR3 residues: CASKGTSSYNEQFF. CDR3 coding DNA: TGTGCCAGCAAGGGGACTAGCTCCTACAATGAGCAGTTCTTC.